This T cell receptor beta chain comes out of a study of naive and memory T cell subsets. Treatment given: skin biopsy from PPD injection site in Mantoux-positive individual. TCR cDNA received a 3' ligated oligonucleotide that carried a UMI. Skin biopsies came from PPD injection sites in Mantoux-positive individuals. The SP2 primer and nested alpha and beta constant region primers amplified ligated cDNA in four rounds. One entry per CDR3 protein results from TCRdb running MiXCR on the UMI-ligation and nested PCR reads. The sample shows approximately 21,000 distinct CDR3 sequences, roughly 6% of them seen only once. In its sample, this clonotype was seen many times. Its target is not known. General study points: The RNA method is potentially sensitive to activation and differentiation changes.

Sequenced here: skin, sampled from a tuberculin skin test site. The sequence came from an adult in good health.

CDR3: CASSSGDLAYNEQFF. CDR3 DNA: TGTGCCAGCAGCTCAGGGGATCTGGCCTACAATGAGCAGTTCTTC. The J gene is TRBJ2-1, the V gene TRBV7-3; possible D gene TRBD1, 6 bases. The CDR3 totals 15 residues. CDR1 is SGHTA, CDR2 FQGTGA, per germline. Trimming removed 4 bases at V and 2 bases at J, with 12 bases between.